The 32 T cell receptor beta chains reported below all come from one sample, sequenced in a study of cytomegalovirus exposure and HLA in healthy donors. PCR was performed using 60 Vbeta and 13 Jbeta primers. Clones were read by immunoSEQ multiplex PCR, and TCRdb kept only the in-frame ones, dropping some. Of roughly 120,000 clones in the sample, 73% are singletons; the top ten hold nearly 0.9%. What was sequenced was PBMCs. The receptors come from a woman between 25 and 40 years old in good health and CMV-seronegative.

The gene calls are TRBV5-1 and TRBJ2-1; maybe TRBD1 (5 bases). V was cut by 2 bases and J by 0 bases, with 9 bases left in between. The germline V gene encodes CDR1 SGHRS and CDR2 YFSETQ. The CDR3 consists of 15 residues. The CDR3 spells CASSFTGDSYNEQFF. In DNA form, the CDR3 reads TGCGCCAGCAGCTTTACAGGAGACTCCTACAATGAGCAGTTCTTC.

This CDR3 reads CASRAGGPLNKNIQYF. CDR3 DNA sequence: TGCGCCAGCAGGGCGGGAGGGCCGTTGAACAAAAACATTCAGTACTTC. The chain combines TRBV5-1 with TRBJ2-4; 9 nucleotides align to TRBD2. The CDR3 loop spans 16 amino acids. V was pared by 5 bases and J by 3 bases, with 9 bases of the junction left unmatched. Germline V gene sequence: CDR1 SGHRS, CDR2 YFSETQ.

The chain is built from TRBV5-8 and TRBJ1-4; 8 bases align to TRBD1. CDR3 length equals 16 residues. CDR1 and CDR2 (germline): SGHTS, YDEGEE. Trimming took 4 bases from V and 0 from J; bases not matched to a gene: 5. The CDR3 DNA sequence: TGTGCCAGCAGCCCAGGGGGCCCCGCAACTAATGAAAAACTGTTTTTT. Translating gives CASSPGGPATNEKLFF.

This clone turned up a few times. CDR3 sequence (DNA): TGTGCCAGCAGCCGGGATGCGGCCCAGTACGAGCAGTACTTC. Amino acid sequence: CASSRDAAQYEQYF. This chain links TRBV7-2 with TRBJ2-7; D is perhaps TRBD2 (5 bases). The CDR3 is made up of 14 amino acids. CDR1 is SGHTA and CDR2 is FQGNSA in the germline V gene. V was pared by 5 bases and J by 4 bases, with 15 bases between.

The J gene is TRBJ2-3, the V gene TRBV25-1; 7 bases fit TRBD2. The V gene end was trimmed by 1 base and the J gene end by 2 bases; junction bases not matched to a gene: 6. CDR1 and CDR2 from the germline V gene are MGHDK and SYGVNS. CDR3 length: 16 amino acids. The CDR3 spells CASSELGAGHTDTQYF. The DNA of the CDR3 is TGTGCCAGCAGTGAATTAGGAGCGGGGCACACAGATACGCAGTATTTT.

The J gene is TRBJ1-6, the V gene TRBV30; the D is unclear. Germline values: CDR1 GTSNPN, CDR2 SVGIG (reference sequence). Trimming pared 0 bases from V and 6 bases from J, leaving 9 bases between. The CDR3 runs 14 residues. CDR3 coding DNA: TGTGCCTGGAGTGTAGCGTGGGTTAATTCACCCCTCCACTTT. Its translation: CAWSVAWVNSPLHF. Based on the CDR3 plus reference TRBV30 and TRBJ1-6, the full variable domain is SQTIHQWPATLVQPVGSPLSLECTVEGTSNPNLYWYRQAAGRGLQLLFYSVGIGQISSEVPQNLSASRPQDRQFILSSKKLLLSDSGFYLCAWSVAWVNSPLHFGNGTRLTVT.

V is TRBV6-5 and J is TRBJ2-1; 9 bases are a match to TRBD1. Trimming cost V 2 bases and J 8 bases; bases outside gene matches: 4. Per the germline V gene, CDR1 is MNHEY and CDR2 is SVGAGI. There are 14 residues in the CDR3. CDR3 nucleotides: TGTGCCAGCAGTTACGGGACAGGGCCCGATGAGCAGTTCTTC. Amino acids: CASSYGTGPDEQFF.

The CDR3 protein is CASSRGTSGSDEQFF. The CDR3 DNA reads as TGTGCCAGCAGCCGTGGGACTAGCGGGAGTGATGAGCAGTTCTTC. J is TRBJ2-1 and V is TRBV7-7; TRBD2 agrees at 14 bases. The CDR3 extends over 15 amino acids. Germline trimming cut 5 bases from V and 8 bases from J; bases unmatched to any gene: 5. Germline loops: CDR1 SSHAT, CDR2 FNYEAQ (reference sequence).

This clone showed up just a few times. The CDR3 is CASSLSGGVRGEQYF. The CDR3 DNA follows: TGTGCCAGCAGCTTAAGTGGGGGGGTCCGGGGCGAGCAGTACTTC. The chain carries TRBV7-2 and TRBJ2-7; TRBD2 agrees at 7 bases. The CDR3 totals 15 residues. Germline loops: CDR1 SGHTA, CDR2 FQGNSA. V dropped 2 bases and J dropped 6; count of bases not matched to a gene: 10.

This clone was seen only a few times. As DNA, the CDR3 is TGTGCCTGGACACAGGGGGTGATGAACACTGAAGCTTTCTTT. Its translation is CAWTQGVMNTEAFF. The J gene is TRBJ1-1, the V gene TRBV30; 8 nucleotides align to TRBD1. CDR3 length equals 14 residues. With V trimmed by 4 bases and J by 0 bases, 4 bases remained unmatched. Germline assignment: CDR1 GTSNPN and CDR2 SVGIG (reference sequence). The full variable domain, with the rest looked up from reference TRBV30 and TRBJ1-1, is SQTIHQWPATLVQPVGSPLSLECTVEGTSNPNLYWYRQAAGRGLQLLFYSVGIGQISSEVPQNLSASRPQDRQFILSSKKLLLSDSGFYLCAWTQGVMNTEAFFGQGTRLTVV.

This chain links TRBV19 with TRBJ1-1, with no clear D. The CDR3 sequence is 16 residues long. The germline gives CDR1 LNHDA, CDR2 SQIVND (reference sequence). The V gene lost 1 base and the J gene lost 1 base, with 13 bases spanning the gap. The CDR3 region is CASSIGQRTANTEAFF. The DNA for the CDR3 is TGTGCCAGTAGTATAGGTCAGCGGACGGCGAACACTGAAGCTTTCTTT.

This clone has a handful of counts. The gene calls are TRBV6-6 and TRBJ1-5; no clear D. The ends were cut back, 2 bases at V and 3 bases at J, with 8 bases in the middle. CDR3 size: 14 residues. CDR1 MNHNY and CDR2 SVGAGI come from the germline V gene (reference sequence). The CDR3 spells CASSYGQDNQPQHF. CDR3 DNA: TGTGCCAGCAGTTACGGGCAGGACAATCAGCCCCAGCATTTT.

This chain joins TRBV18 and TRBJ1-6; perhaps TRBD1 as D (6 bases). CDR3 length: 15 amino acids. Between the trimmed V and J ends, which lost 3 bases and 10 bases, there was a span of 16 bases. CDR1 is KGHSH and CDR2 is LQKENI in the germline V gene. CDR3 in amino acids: CASSPVGGMGSPLHF. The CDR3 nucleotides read TGTGCCAGCTCACCGGTTGGGGGCATGGGGTCACCCCTCCACTTT. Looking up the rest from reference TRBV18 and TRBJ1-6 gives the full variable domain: NAGVMQNPRHLVRRRGQEARLRCSPMKGHSHVYWYRQLPEEGLKFMVYLQKENIIDESGMPKERFSAEFPKEGPSILRIQQVVRGDSAAYFCASSPVGGMGSPLHFGNGTRLTVT.

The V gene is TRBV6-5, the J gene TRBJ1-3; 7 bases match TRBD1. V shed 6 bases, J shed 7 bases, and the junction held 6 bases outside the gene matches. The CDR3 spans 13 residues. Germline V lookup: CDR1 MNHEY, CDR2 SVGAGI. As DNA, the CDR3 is TGTGCCAGCAGCCGCCAGACAGGGAACACCATATATTTT. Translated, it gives CASSRQTGNTIYF.

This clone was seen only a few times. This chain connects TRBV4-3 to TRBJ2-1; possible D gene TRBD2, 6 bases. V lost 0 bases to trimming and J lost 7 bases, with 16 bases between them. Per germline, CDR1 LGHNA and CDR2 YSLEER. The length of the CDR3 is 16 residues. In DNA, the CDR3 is TGCGCCAGCAGCCAAGATTTGGATCTGGAGGGAAATGAGCAGTTCTTC. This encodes CASSQDLDLEGNEQFF.

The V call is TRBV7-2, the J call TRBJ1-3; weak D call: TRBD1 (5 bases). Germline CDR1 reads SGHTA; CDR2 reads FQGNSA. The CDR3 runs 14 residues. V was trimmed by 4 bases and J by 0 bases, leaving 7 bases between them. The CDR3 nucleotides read TGTGCCAGCAGCTCCCAGGGCTCTGGAAACACCATATATTTT. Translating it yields CASSSQGSGNTIYF. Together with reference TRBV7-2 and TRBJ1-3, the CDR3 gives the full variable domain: GAGVSQSPSNKVTEKGKDVELRCDPISGHTALYWYRQSLGQGLEFLIYFQGNSAPDKSGLPSDRFSAERTGGSVSTLTIQRTQQEDSAVYLCASSSQGSGNTIYFGEGSWLTVV.

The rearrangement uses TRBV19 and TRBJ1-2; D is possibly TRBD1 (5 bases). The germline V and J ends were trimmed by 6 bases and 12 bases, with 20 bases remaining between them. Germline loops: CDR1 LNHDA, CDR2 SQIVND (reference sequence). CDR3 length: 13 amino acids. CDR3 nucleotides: TGTGCCAGTAGCCTGGGGGGTCTCCATCCCGACACCTTC. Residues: CASSLGGLHPDTF.

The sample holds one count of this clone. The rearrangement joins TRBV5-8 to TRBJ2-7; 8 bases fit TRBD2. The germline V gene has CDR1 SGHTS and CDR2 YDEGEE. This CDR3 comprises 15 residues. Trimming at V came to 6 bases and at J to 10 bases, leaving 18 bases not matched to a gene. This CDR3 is CASTRRRTRGGEQYF. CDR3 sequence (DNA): TGTGCCAGCACCCGCCGGAGGACACGGGGGGGTGAACAGTACTTC.

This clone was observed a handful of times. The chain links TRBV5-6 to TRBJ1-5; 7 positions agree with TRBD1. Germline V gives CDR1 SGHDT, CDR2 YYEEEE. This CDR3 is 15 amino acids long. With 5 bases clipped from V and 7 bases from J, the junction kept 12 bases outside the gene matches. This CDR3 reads CASRRSGQPGQPQHF. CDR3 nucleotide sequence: TGTGCCAGCAGACGATCGGGACAGCCGGGACAGCCCCAGCATTTT.

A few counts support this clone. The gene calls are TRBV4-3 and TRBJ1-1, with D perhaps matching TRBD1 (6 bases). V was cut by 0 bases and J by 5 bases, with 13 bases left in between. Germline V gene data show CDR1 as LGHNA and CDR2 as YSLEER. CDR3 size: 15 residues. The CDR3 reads CASSQDRAGETEAFF. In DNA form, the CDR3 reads TGCGCCAGCAGCCAAGATCGGGCAGGGGAAACTGAAGCTTTCTTT.

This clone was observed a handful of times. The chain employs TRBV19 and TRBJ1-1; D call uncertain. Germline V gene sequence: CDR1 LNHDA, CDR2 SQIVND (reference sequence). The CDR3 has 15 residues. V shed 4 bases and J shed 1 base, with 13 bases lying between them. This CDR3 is CASSKREAGNTEAFF. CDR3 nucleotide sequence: TGTGCCAGTAGTAAAAGGGAGGCAGGGAACACTGAAGCTTTCTTT.

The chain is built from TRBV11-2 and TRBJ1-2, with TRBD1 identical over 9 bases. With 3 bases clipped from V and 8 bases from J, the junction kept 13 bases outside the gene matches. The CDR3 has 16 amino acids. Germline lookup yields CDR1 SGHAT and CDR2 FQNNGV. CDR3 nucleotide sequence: TGTGCCAGCAGCTTGGGGATGAACACAGGGGGCAAGGGCTACACCTTC. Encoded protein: CASSLGMNTGGKGYTF.

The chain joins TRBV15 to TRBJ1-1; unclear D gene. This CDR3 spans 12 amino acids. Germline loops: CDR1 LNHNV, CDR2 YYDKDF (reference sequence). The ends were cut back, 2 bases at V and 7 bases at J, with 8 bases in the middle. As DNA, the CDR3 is TGTGCCACCAGCAGACCCGACATTGAAGCTTTCTTT. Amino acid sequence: CATSRPDIEAFF.

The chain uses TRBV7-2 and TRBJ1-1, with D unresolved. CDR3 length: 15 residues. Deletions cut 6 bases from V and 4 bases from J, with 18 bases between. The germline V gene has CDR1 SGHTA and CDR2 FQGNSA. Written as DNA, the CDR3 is TGTGCCAGCAGGAGCGGACGCCACTTAGGCACTGAAGCTTTCTTT. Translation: CASRSGRHLGTEAFF. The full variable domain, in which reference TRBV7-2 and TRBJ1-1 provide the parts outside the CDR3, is GAGVSQSPSNKVTEKGKDVELRCDPISGHTALYWYRQSLGQGLEFLIYFQGNSAPDKSGLPSDRFSAERTGGSVSTLTIQRTQQEDSAVYLCASRSGRHLGTEAFFGQGTRLTVV.

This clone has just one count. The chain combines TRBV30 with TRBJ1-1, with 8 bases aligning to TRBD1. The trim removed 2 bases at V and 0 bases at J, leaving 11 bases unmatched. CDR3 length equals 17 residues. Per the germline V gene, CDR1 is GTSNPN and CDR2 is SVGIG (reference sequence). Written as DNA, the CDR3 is TGTGCCTGGAGTCCTATCCGGACAGGGCTTATGAACACTGAAGCTTTCTTT. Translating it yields CAWSPIRTGLMNTEAFF. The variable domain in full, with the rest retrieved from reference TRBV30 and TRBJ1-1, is SQTIHQWPATLVQPVGSPLSLECTVEGTSNPNLYWYRQAAGRGLQLLFYSVGIGQISSEVPQNLSASRPQDRQFILSSKKLLLSDSGFYLCAWSPIRTGLMNTEAFFGQGTRLTVV.

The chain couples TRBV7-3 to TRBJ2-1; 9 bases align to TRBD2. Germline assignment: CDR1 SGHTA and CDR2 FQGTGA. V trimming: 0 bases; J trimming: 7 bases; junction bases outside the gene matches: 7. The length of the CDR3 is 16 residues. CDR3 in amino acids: CASSLTVAGGSNEQFF. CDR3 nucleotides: TGTGCCAGCAGCTTAACGGTCGCGGGGGGGAGTAATGAGCAGTTCTTC.

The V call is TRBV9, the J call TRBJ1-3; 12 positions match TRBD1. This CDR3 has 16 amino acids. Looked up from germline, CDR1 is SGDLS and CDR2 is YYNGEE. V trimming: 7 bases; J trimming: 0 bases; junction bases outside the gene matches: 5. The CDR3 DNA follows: TGTGCCAGCCAAGGGACAGGGGGCCACTCTGGAAACACCATATATTTT. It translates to CASQGTGGHSGNTIYF.

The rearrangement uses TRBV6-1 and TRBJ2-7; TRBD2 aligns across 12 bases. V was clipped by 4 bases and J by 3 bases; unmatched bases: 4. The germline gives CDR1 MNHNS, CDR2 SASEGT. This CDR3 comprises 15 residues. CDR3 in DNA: TGTGCCAGCAGTGGAGGACTAGCGGGGTTCTACGAGCAGTACTTC. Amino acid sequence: CASSGGLAGFYEQYF.

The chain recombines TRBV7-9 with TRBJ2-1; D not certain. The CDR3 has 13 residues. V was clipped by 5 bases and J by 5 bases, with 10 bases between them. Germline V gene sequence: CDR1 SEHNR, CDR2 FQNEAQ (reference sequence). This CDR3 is CASSQRHDNEQFF. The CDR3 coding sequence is TGTGCCAGCAGCCAAAGACACGACAATGAGCAGTTCTTC.

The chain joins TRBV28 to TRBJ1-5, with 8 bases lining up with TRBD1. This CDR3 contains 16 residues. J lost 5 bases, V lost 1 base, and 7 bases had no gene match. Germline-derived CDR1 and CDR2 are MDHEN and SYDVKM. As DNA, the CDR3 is TGTGCCAGCAGTTTATTCAGCCAGGGGGCACATCAGCCCCAGCATTTT. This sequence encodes CASSLFSQGAHQPQHF.

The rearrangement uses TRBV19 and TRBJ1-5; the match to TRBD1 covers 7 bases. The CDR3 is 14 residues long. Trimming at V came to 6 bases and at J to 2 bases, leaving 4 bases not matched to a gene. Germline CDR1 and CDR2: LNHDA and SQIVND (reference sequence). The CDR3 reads CASRRQGGNQPQHF. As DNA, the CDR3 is TGTGCCAGTAGGCGCCAGGGGGGCAATCAGCCCCAGCATTTT.

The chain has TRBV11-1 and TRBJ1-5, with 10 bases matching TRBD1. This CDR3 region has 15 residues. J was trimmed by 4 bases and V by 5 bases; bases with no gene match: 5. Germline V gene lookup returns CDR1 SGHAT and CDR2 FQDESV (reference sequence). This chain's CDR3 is CASSLTGQGNQPQHF. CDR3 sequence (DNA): TGTGCCAGCAGCCTGACGGGACAGGGGAATCAGCCCCAGCATTTT.